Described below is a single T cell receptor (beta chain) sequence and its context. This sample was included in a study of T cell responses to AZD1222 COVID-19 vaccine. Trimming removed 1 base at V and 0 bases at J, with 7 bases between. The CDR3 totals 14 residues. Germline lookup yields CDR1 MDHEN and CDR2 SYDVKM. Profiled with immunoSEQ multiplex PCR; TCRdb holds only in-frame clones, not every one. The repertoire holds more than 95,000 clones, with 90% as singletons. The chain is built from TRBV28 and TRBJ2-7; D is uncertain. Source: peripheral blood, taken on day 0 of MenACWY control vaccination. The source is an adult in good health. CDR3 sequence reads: CASSLFGPSYEQYF. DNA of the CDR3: TGTGCCAGCAGTTTATTCGGCCCCTCCTACGAGCAGTACTTC.